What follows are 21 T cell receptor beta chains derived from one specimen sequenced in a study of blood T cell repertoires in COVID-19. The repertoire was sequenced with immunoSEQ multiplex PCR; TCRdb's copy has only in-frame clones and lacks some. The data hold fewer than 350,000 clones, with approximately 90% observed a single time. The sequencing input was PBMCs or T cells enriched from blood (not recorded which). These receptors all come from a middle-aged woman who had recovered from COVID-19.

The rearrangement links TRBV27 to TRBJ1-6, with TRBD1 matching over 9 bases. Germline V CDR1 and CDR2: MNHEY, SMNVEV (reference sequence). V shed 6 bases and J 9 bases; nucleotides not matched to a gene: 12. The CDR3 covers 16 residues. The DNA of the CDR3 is TGTGCCAGCAGGGAACCTTACAGGGGGCATTTTTCACCCCTCCACTTT. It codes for CASREPYRGHFSPLHF.

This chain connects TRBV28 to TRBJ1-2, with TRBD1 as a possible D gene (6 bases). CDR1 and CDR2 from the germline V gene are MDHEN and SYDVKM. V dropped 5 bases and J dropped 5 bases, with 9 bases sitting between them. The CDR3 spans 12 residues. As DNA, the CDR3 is TGTGCCAGCAGTGGACAGAAGTATGGCTACACCTTC. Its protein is CASSGQKYGYTF.

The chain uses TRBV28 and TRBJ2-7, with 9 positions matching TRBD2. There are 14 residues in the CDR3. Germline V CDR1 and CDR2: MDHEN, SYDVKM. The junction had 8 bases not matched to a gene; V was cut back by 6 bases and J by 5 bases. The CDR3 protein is CASRVGGRVDEQYF. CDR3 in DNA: TGTGCCAGCAGAGTAGGCGGGAGGGTTGACGAGCAGTACTTC.

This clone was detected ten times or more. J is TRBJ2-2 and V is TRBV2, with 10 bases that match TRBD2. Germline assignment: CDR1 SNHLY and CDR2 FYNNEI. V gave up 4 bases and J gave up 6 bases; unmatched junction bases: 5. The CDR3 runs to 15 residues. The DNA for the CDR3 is TGTGCCAGCAGTGCGCTAGCGGGAGTGGCCGGGGAGCTGTTTTTT. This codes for CASSALAGVAGELFF. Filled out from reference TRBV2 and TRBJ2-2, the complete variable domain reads EPEVTQTPSHQVTQMGQEVILRCVPISNHLYFYWYRQILGQKVEFLVSFYNNEISEKSEIFDDQFSVERPDGSNFTLKIRSTKLEDSAMYFCASSALAGVAGELFFGEGSRLTVL.

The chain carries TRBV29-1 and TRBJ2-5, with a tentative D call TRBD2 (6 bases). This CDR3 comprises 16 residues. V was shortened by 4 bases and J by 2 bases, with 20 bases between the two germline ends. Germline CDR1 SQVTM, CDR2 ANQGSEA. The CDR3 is CSVVGWRGGRQETQYF. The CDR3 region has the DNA TGCAGCGTTGTGGGGTGGCGGGGCGGACGACAAGAGACCCAGTACTTC. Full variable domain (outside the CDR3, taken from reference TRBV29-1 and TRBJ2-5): SAVISQKPSRDICQRGTSLTIQCQVDSQVTMMFWYRQQPGQSLTLIATANQGSEATYESGFVIDKFPISRPNLTFSTLTVSNMSPEDSSIYLCSVVGWRGGRQETQYFGPGTRLLVL.

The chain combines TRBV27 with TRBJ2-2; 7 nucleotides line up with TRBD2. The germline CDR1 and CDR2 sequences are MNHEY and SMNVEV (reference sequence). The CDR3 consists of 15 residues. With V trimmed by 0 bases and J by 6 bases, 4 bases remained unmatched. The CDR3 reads CASSLSWTSSGELFF. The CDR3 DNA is TGTGCCAGCAGTTTATCGTGGACTAGTTCCGGGGAGCTGTTTTTT.

The CDR3 coding sequence is TGTGCCAGCAGCCCCAGACAGGCCCACGCACCCCTCCACTTT. Translating gives CASSPRQAHAPLHF. The J gene is TRBJ1-6, the V gene TRBV7-9, with D maybe TRBD1 (6 bases). Per the germline V gene, CDR1 is SEHNR and CDR2 is FQNEAQ (reference sequence). The V and J ends lost 5 bases and 11 bases respectively, with 16 bases between them. The length of the CDR3 is 14 residues. Full variable domain (missing parts from reference TRBV7-9 and TRBJ1-6): DTGVSQNPRHKITKRGQNVTFRCDPISEHNRLYWYRQTLGQGPEFLTYFQNEAQLEKSRLLSDRFSAERPKGSFSTLEIQRTEQGDSAMYLCASSPRQAHAPLHFGNGTRLTVT.

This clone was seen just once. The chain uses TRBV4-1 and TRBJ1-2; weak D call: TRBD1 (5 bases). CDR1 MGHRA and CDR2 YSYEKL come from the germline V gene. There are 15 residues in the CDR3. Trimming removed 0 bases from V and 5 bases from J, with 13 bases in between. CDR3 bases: TGCGCCAGCAGCCAAGATCTCGGGGGTGCGTATGGCTACACCTTC. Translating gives CASSQDLGGAYGYTF.

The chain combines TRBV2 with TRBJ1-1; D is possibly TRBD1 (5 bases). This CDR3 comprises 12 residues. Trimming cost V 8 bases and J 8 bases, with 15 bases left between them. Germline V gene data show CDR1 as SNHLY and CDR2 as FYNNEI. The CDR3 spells CASGQQRSEAFF. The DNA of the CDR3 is TGTGCCAGCGGACAACAGCGTTCAGAAGCTTTCTTT.

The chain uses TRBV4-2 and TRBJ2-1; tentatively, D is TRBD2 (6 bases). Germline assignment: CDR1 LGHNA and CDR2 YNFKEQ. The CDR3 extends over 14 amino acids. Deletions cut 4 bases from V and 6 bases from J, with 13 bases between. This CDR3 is CASSPGLGVNEQFF. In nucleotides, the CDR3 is TGTGCCAGCAGCCCGGGACTCGGGGTCAATGAGCAGTTCTTC.

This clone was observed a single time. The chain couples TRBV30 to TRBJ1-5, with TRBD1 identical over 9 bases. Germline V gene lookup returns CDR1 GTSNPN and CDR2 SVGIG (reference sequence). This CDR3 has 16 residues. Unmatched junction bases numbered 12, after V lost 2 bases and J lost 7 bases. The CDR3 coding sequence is TGTGCCTGGAGTTCTCCGGACAGGGGTAAGGGGCAGCCCCAGCATTTT. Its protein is CAWSSPDRGKGQPQHF.

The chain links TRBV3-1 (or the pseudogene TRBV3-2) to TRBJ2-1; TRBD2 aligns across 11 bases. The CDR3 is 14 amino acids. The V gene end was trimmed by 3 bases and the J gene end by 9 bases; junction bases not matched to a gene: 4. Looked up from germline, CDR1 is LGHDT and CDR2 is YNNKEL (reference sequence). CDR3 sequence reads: CASSQSSGRIEQFF. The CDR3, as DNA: TGTGCCAGCAGCCAGTCTAGCGGGAGGATTGAGCAGTTCTTC.

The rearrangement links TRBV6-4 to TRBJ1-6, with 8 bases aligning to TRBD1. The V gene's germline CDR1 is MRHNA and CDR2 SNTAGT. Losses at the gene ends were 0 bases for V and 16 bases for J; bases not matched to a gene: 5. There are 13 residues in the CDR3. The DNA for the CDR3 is TGTGCCAGCAGTGACTCCGGGACAGGCCGACTCCACTTT. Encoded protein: CASSDSGTGRLHF.

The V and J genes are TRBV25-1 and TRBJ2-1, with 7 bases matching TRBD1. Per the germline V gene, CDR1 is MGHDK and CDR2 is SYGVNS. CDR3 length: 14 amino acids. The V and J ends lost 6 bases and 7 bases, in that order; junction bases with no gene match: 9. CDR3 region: CASRETGTVNEQFF. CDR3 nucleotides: TGTGCCAGCAGGGAAACCGGGACAGTTAATGAGCAGTTCTTC.

CDR3 residues: CASNPWQGPGRWEQYF. CDR3 bases: TGTGCCAGCAACCCCTGGCAGGGTCCAGGTCGGTGGGAGCAGTACTTC. V gene TRBV28 combines with J gene TRBJ2-7; perhaps TRBD1 as D (5 bases). This CDR3 is built from 16 residues. CDR1 is MDHEN and CDR2 is SYDVKM in the germline V gene. V was clipped by 7 bases and J by 7 bases, with 26 bases between them.

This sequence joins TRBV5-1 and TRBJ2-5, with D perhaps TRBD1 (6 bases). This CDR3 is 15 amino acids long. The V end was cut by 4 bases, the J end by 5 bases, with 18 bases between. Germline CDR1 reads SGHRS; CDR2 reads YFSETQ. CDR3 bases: TGCGCCAGCAGCCCCGAACCAACAGGGATCGAGACCCAGTACTTC. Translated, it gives CASSPEPTGIETQYF. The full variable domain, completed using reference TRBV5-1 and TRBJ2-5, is KAGVTQTPRYLIKTRGQQVTLSCSPISGHRSVSWYQQTPGQGLQFLFEYFSETQRNKGNFPGRFSGRQFSNSRSEMNVSTLELGDSALYLCASSPEPTGIETQYFGPGTRLLVL.

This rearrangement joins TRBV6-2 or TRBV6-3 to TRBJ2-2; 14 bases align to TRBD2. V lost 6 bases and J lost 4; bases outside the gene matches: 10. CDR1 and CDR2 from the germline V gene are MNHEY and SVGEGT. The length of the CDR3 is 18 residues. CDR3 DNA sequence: TGTGCCAGCAGCAAGACTAGCGGGAGGGTTTCGGCCACCGGGGAGCTGTTTTTT. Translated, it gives CASSKTSGRVSATGELFF.

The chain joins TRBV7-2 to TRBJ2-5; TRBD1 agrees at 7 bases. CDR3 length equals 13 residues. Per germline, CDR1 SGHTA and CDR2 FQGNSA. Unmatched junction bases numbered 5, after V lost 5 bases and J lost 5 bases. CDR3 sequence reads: CASSPDRVETQYF. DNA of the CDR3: TGTGCCAGCAGCCCAGACAGGGTTGAGACCCAGTACTTC.

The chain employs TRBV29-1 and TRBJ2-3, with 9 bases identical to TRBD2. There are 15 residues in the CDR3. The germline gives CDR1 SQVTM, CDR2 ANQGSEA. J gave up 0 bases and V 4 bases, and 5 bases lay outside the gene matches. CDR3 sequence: CSVVAGAHSTDTQYF. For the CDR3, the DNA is TGCAGCGTTGTAGCGGGAGCTCACAGCACAGATACGCAGTATTTT.

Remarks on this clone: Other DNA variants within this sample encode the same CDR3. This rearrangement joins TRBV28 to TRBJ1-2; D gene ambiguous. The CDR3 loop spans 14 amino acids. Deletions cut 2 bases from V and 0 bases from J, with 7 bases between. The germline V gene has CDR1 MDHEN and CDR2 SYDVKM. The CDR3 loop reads CASSLGAANYGYTF. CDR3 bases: TGTGCCAGCAGTTTAGGAGCAGCTAACTATGGCTACACCTTC.

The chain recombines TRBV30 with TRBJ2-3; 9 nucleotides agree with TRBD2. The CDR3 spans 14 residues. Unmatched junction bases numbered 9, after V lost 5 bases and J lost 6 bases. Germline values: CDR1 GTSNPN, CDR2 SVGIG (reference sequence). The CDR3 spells CAWGGAGGRDTQYF. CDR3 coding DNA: TGTGCCTGGGGGGGAGCGGGAGGCCGGGATACGCAGTATTTT.